This T cell receptor (beta chain) was sequenced for a study of identical twins. TCRdb re-called the 5' RACE reads with MiXCR, one entry per CDR3 protein. The sample has about 900,000 distinct CDR3 sequences; over 9% are singletons. The CDR3 totals 15 residues. With 0 bases removed from V and 2 bases from J, the gap between germline ends came to 12 bases. Germline V CDR1 and CDR2: SGHRS, YFSETQ. The data were also submitted as part of a second study, on yellow fever vaccine responses in identical twins.

The chain has TRBV5-1 and TRBJ2-7; weak D call: TRBD2 (5 bases). This TCR derives from a woman aged 18-29 years in good health. Sequencing was carried out using PBMCs. This CDR3 is CASSLGETKTYEQYF. DNA for the CDR3: TGCGCCAGCAGCTTGGGGGAGACTAAGACCTACGAGCAGTACTTC.